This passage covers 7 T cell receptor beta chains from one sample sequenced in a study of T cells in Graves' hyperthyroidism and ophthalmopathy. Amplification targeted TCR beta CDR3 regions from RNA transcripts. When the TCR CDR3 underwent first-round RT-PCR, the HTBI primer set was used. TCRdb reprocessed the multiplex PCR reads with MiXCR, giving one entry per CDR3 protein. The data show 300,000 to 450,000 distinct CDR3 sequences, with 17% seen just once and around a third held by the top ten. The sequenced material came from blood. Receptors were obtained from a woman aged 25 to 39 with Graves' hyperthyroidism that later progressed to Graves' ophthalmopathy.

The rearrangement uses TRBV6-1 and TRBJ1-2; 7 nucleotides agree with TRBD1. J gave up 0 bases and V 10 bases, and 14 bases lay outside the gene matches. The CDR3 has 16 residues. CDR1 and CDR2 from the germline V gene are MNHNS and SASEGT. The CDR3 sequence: CATTPQGVRANYGYTF. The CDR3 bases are TGTGCCACTACGCCCCAGGGGGTGCGAGCTAACTATGGCTACACCTTC.

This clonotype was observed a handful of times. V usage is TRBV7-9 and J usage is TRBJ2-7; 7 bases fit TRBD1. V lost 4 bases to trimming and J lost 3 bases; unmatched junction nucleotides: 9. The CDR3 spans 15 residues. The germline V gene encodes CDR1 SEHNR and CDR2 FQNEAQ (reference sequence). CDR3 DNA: TGTGCCAGCAGCTCAACAGGGGAGCGTTTCTACGAGCAGTACTTC. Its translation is CASSSTGERFYEQYF.

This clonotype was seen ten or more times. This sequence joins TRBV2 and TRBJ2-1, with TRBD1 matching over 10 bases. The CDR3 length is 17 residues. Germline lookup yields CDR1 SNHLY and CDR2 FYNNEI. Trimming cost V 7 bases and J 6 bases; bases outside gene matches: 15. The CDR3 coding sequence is TGTGCCAGCAAAGCCCGCCCGGGACAGGGGAGCTCCAATGAGCAGTTCTTC. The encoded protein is CASKARPGQGSSNEQFF.

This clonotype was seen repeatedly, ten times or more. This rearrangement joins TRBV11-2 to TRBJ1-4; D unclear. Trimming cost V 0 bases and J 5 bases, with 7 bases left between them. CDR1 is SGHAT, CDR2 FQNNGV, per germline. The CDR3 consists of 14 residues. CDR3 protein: CASSLEGGNEKLFF. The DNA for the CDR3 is TGTGCCAGCAGCTTAGAGGGTGGGAATGAAAAACTGTTTTTT.

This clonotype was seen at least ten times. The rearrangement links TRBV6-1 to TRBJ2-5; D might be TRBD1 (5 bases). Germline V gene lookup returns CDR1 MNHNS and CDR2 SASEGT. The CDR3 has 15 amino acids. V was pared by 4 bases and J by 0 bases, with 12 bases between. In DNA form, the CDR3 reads TGTGCCAGCAGTGGCCTGGCAGGGAACCAAGAGACCCAGTACTTC. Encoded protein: CASSGLAGNQETQYF.

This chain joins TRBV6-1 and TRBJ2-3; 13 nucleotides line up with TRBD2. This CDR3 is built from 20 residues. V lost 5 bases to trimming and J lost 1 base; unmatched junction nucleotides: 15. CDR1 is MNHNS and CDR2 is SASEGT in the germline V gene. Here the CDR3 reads CASSPYGTSGISPGTDTQYF. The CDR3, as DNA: TGTGCCAGCAGTCCCTACGGGACTAGCGGGATATCTCCAGGCACAGATACGCAGTATTTT.

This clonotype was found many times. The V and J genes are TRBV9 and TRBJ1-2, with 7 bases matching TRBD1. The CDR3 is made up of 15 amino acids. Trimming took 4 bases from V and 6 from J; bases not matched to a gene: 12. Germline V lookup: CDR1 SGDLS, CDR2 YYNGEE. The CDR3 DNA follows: TGTGCCAGCAGCCCGCAGACAGGGCGGCCTCATGGCTACACCTTC. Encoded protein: CASSPQTGRPHGYTF.